This T cell receptor beta chain was profiled in a study of T cell responses to AZD1222 COVID-19 vaccine. On this clone: Its antigen remains unknown.

Findings and limits, study-wide: Once two AZD1222 doses were given, Spike-specific TCR breadth and depth went up.

Assay: immunoSEQ multiplex PCR; the TCRdb copy retains only in-frame clones and omits some. This table holds approximately 110,000 clones, approximately 88% found once. J gave up 2 bases and V 3 bases, and 3 bases lay outside the gene matches. The CDR3 is 14 residues long. Germline V lookup: CDR1 SGHTA, CDR2 FQGNSA. This specimen was peripheral blood, taken on day 0 of AZD1222 vaccination. This TCR was sampled from an adult in good health. The rearrangement joins TRBV7-2 to TRBJ2-5, with TRBD2 matching 7 bases. DNA for the CDR3: TGTGCCAGCAGCTTCTCGGGGGGTCAAGAGACCCAGTACTTC. Protein sequence: CASSFSGGQETQYF.